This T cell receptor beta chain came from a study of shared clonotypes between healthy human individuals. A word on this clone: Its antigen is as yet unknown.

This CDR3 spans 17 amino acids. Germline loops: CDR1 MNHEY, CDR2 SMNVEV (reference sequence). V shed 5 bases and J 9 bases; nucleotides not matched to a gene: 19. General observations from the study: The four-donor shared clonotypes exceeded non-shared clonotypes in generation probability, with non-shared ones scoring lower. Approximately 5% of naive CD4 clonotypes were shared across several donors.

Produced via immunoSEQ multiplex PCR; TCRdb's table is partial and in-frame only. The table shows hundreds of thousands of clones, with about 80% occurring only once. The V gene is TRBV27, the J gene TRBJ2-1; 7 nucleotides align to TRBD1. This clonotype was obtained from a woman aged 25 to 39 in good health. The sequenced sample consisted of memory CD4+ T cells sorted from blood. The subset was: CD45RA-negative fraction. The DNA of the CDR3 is TGTGCCAGCAGTATCTTAGGGGGCACCGTGCCTCCTTTTGAGCAGTTCTTC. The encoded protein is CASSILGGTVPPFEQFF.